A single sample is the source of the 27 T cell receptor beta chains below, sequenced in a study of regulatory T cells in long-lasting Graves disease. Relying on iRepertoire HTBI primers and Arm-PCR of CDR3 regions, the team built TCR beta libraries. TCRdb recomputed calls from the multiplex PCR reads with MiXCR, one row per CDR3 protein. The table records a few hundred thousand distinct CDR3 sequences, approximately 12% of them present only once. The time point: newly diagnosed GD, antithyroid drugs for less than 3 months. The TCR library was made from RNA that had been extracted from PBMCs in TRIzol. The same sample was also used in a study of T cells in Graves' hyperthyroidism and ophthalmopathy.

The source material was peripheral blood mononuclear cells (PBMCs), sampled at new diagnosis, from a patient treated with antithyroid drugs. These receptor sequences come from a woman in her late teens or twenties with Graves disease.

This clonotype was recorded at least ten times. The chain links TRBV28 to TRBJ2-5, with TRBD2 as a possible D gene (6 bases). Trimming took 5 bases from V and 4 from J, leaving 14 bases between them. The length of the CDR3 is 14 residues. Germline V lookup: CDR1 MDHEN, CDR2 SYDVKM. In DNA form, the CDR3 reads TGTGCCAGCAGTGACCCTGGGGGAGGAGAGACCCAGTACTTC. Translation gives CASSDPGGGETQYF.

There are many counts of this clonotype. The V and J genes are TRBV2 and TRBJ1-5; D unclear. Germline V gene sequence: CDR1 SNHLY, CDR2 FYNNEI. V shed 3 bases and J shed 0 bases, with 6 bases lying between them. This CDR3 has 14 amino acids. The CDR3 bases are TGTGCCAGCAGTGAGGGGTATAGCAATCAGCCCCAGCATTTT. As protein: CASSEGYSNQPQHF.

This chain connects TRBV28 to TRBJ1-2; D gene uncertain. CDR1 and CDR2 (germline): MDHEN, SYDVKM. Trimming removed 1 base at V and 4 bases at J, with 10 bases between. The CDR3 sequence is 14 residues long. The CDR3 coding sequence is TGTGCCAGCAGTTTATCCACAGTCCCCTATGGCTACACCTTC. This encodes CASSLSTVPYGYTF.

This clonotype was recorded many times. This chain joins TRBV12-3 or TRBV12-4 and TRBJ2-1; no definite D call. The V end lost 7 bases, the J end lost 0 bases, and 13 bases lay between the germline ends. The CDR3 length is 15 residues. CDR3 nucleotide sequence: TGTGCCAGCAAGTGGAGCGTTAGCTCCTACAATGAGCAGTTCTTC. It translates to CASKWSVSSYNEQFF.

Concerning this clonotype itself: A read error may account for a junction end that differs from germline. The chain uses TRBV28 and TRBJ2-2; D perhaps matches TRBD1 (7 bases). CDR3 length equals 19 residues. Germline V CDR1 and CDR2: MDHEN, SYDVKM. The CDR3 loop is CATEYRGGSGPANTGELSF. CDR3 DNA sequence: TGTGCCACCGAATACAGGGGAGGTAGTGGGCCTGCGAACACCGGGGAGCTGTCTTTT.

This clonotype has a count of ten or more. This chain joins TRBV20-1 and TRBJ2-1; D is uncertain. Germline loops: CDR1 DFQATT, CDR2 SNEGSKA (reference sequence). The CDR3 spans 16 residues. V shed 3 bases and J shed 4 bases, with 19 bases lying between them. CDR3 amino acids: CSASSVAKPRYNEQFF. In nucleotides, the CDR3 is TGCAGTGCTAGTTCCGTTGCTAAACCAAGATACAATGAGCAGTTCTTC.

The rearrangement links TRBV2 to TRBJ1-3; a possible D gene is TRBD1 (6 bases). Trimming pared 11 bases from V and 0 bases from J, leaving 14 bases between. From germline, CDR1 is SNHLY and CDR2 FYNNEI. This CDR3 spans 14 amino acids. The DNA for the CDR3 is TGTGCCCTAGAAGGGGGGTTCTCTGGAAACACCATATATTTT. Translated: CALEGGFSGNTIYF.

V is TRBV9 and J is TRBJ2-3, with D perhaps matching TRBD1 (5 bases). CDR1 and CDR2 from the germline V gene are SGDLS and YYNGEE. The CDR3 sequence is 15 residues long. Between the trimmed V and J ends, which lost 0 bases and 4 bases, there was a span of 12 bases. The CDR3 region is CASSVVKGSPDTQYF. Here the CDR3 DNA reads TGTGCCAGCAGCGTAGTAAAGGGGTCTCCAGATACGCAGTATTTT.

This clonotype has a handful of counts. The V gene is TRBV7-6, the J gene TRBJ2-3; no firm D call. The CDR3 totals 12 residues. The V gene's germline CDR1 is SGHVS and CDR2 FNYEAQ. V was clipped by 5 bases and J by 4 bases, with 7 bases between them. DNA for the CDR3: TGTGCCAGCAGCGAAGTACCAGATACGCAGTATTTT. Translated: CASSEVPDTQYF.

The sample holds many counts of this clonotype. V usage is TRBV29-1 and J usage is TRBJ1-1, with D maybe TRBD1 (5 bases). CDR3 length: 13 amino acids. Per the germline V gene, CDR1 is SQVTM and CDR2 is ANQGSEA. The germline V and J ends were trimmed by 6 bases and 0 bases, with 11 bases remaining between them. The CDR3 protein is CSVLPGLNTEAFF. CDR3 nucleotide sequence: TGCAGCGTGCTCCCGGGGCTGAACACTGAAGCTTTCTTT.

This clonotype was detected many times. The chain joins TRBV12-3 or TRBV12-4 to TRBJ1-4; a weak D match, TRBD1 (5 bases). The CDR3 is 17 residues long. V was cut by 1 base and J by 2 bases, with 14 bases left in between. The CDR3 is CASSLGHREGTNEKLFF. The CDR3 coding sequence is TGTGCCAGCAGTTTAGGACACCGGGAGGGGACTAATGAAAAACTGTTTTTT.

The rearrangement uses TRBV20-1 and TRBJ2-7, with a possible D match to TRBD2 (5 bases). The germline V and J ends were trimmed by 6 bases and 6 bases, with 18 bases remaining between them. The germline CDR1 and CDR2 sequences are DFQATT and SNEGSKA (reference sequence). This CDR3 has 13 amino acids. CDR3 residues: CSARAWGEGEQYF. The CDR3 coding sequence is TGCAGTGCCCGCGCGTGGGGAGAAGGCGAGCAGTACTTC.

This clonotype was seen a handful of times. The rearrangement joins TRBV4-2 to TRBJ2-3, with 11 positions matching TRBD2. The V gene's germline CDR1 is LGHNA and CDR2 YNFKEQ. The CDR3 is made up of 17 amino acids. Trimming at V came to 4 bases and at J to 4 bases, leaving 10 bases not matched to a gene. CDR3: CASSLWYSGGVADTQYF. DNA for the CDR3: TGTGCCAGCAGCCTCTGGTATAGCGGGGGGGTGGCAGATACGCAGTATTTT.

This clonotype was seen at least ten times. J is TRBJ2-3 and V is TRBV7-8; 14 bases line up with TRBD2. The CDR3 contains 18 residues. J gave up 2 bases and V 3 bases, and 7 bases lay outside the gene matches. Looked up from germline, CDR1 is SGHVS and CDR2 is FQNEAQ. CDR3 sequence: CASSFYGTSGRATDTQYF. CDR3 DNA sequence: TGTGCCAGCAGCTTCTACGGGACTAGCGGGAGAGCCACAGATACGCAGTATTTT.

There are many counts of this clonotype. The chain carries TRBV20-1 and TRBJ2-1; possible D gene TRBD2, 5 bases. Per the germline V gene, CDR1 is DFQATT and CDR2 is SNEGSKA (reference sequence). The CDR3 totals 12 residues. Trimming pared 6 bases from V and 8 bases from J, leaving 14 bases between. The CDR3 region has the DNA TGCAGTGCCAGCAAGGCCGGGGATGAGCAGTTCTTC. This gives the protein CSASKAGDEQFF.

This clonotype was counted many times. V usage is TRBV5-1 and J usage is TRBJ2-7; unclear D gene. The CDR3 has 12 amino acids. Between the trimmed V and J ends, which lost 5 bases and 2 bases, there was a span of 8 bases. The germline V gene has CDR1 SGHRS and CDR2 YFSETQ. The CDR3 spells CASRTNPYEQYF. CDR3 DNA sequence: TGCGCCAGCAGAACTAACCCCTACGAGCAGTACTTC.

At least ten counts were recorded for this clonotype. The CDR3 coding sequence is TGTGCCAGCAGCTACCCATTTGCCGGGGCGATCTACAATGAGCAGTTCTTC. Translation gives CASSYPFAGAIYNEQFF. The chain is built from TRBV28 and TRBJ2-1, with D perhaps given as TRBD1 or TRBD2 (5 bases each). V shed 6 bases and J shed 3 bases, with 21 bases lying between them. The germline gives CDR1 MDHEN, CDR2 SYDVKM. This CDR3 has 17 amino acids.

This clonotype came up many times. The chain couples TRBV6-5 to TRBJ2-2; D possibly corresponds to TRBD1 (5 bases). This CDR3 has 14 amino acids. CDR1 MNHEY and CDR2 SVGAGI come from the germline V gene. V was clipped by 2 bases and J by 7 bases, with 11 bases between them. The CDR3 reads CASSYTGAIGELFF. The DNA of the CDR3 is TGTGCCAGCAGTTACACTGGGGCGATCGGGGAGCTGTTTTTT.

The chain recombines TRBV28 with TRBJ2-3, with 10 bases lining up with TRBD2. Germline CDR1 reads MDHEN; CDR2 reads SYDVKM. The trim removed 4 bases at V and 2 bases at J, leaving 9 bases unmatched. CDR3 length: 17 amino acids. CDR3: CASSSYIAGGPTDTQYF. Written as DNA, the CDR3 is TGTGCCAGCAGTTCCTACATAGCGGGAGGACCCACAGATACGCAGTATTTT.

This clonotype was seen many times. The chain links TRBV24-1 to TRBJ2-1; possible D gene TRBD2, 6 bases. Germline values: CDR1 KGHDR, CDR2 SFDVKD. The V end lost 5 bases, the J end lost 8 bases, and 21 bases lay between the germline ends. The CDR3 is made up of 16 amino acids. The CDR3 nucleotides read TGTGCCACCAGTGGGGGGGTAAAACGGAGCTCCCATGAGCAGTTCTTC. Translating gives CATSGGVKRSSHEQFF.

At least ten counts were recorded for this clonotype. The chain is built from TRBV5-1 and TRBJ2-1; 9 nucleotides line up with TRBD2. CDR1 is SGHRS, CDR2 YFSETQ, per germline. V gave up 6 bases and J gave up 4 bases; unmatched junction bases: 2. The CDR3 has 13 amino acids. The CDR3 sequence is CASTLAGYNEQFF. Written as DNA, the CDR3 is TGCGCCAGCACACTAGCGGGTTACAATGAGCAGTTCTTC.

This clonotype came up many times. The rearrangement links TRBV10-3 to TRBJ2-5, with D perhaps TRBD2 (5 bases). Between the trimmed V and J ends, which lost 8 bases and 5 bases, there was a span of 24 bases. Germline CDR1 and CDR2: ENHRY and SYGVKD. This CDR3 comprises 16 residues. As DNA, the CDR3 is TGTGCCATCGCCCAGACGAGAGGGCCGATCCCGGAGACCCAGTACTTC. Translated, it gives CAIAQTRGPIPETQYF.

On this clonotype: A far bigger clonotype differs at one base, so this is likely a read error. The final CDR3 position lacks the conserved phenylalanine or tryptophan, pointing to a likely read error. J is TRBJ2-1 and V is TRBV6-1, with 10 nucleotides matching TRBD2. The germline CDR1 and CDR2 sequences are MNHNS and SASEGT. Trimming at V came to 6 bases and at J to 2 bases, leaving 7 bases not matched to a gene. The CDR3 has 16 residues. CDR3: CASSLDLAGAYNEQFL. CDR3 nucleotide sequence: TGTGCCAGCAGCTTAGATCTAGCGGGAGCCTACAATGAGCAGTTCCTC.

This clonotype was recorded at least ten times. The chain combines TRBV27 with TRBJ2-1, with 8 bases fitting TRBD2. This CDR3 contains 16 residues. Germline trimming cut 3 bases from V and 0 bases from J; bases unmatched to any gene: 4. Germline assignment: CDR1 MNHEY and CDR2 SMNVEV (reference sequence). CDR3 sequence: CASSLTSASSYNEQFF. Here the CDR3 DNA reads TGTGCCAGCAGTTTGACTAGCGCGTCCTCCTACAATGAGCAGTTCTTC.

This clonotype came up many times. The chain combines TRBV11-2 with TRBJ2-7; 7 bases fit TRBD1. Germline lookup yields CDR1 SGHAT and CDR2 FQNNGV. The J segment lost 4 bases and the V segment lost 1 base, leaving 10 bases of the junction unmatched. The CDR3 length is 16 residues. The CDR3 loop reads CASSLGPGTAFYEQYV. CDR3 in DNA: TGTGCCAGCAGCTTAGGACCCGGGACAGCCTTTTACGAGCAGTACGTC.

The table lists this clonotype with a count of one. The CDR3 here is CASSFSQWDSYYEQYF. The CDR3 DNA is TGTGCCAGCAGTTTTTCGCAGTGGGACAGCTACTACGAGCAGTACTTC. The chain joins TRBV27 to TRBJ2-7; 7 bases fit TRBD1. This CDR3 has 16 residues. Germline V gene lookup returns CDR1 MNHEY and CDR2 SMNVEV (reference sequence). The V and J ends lost 3 bases and 3 bases, in that order; junction bases with no gene match: 11.

This rearrangement joins TRBV27 to TRBJ2-2; TRBD1 aligns across 11 bases. The CDR3 is 14 amino acids. Germline CDR1 MNHEY, CDR2 SMNVEV (reference sequence). Losses at the gene ends were 11 bases for V and 4 bases for J; bases not matched to a gene: 6. The CDR3, as DNA: TGTGCCGGGGGACAGGGGGGCGGCACCGGGGAGCTGTTTTTT. This translates into CAGGQGGGTGELFF.